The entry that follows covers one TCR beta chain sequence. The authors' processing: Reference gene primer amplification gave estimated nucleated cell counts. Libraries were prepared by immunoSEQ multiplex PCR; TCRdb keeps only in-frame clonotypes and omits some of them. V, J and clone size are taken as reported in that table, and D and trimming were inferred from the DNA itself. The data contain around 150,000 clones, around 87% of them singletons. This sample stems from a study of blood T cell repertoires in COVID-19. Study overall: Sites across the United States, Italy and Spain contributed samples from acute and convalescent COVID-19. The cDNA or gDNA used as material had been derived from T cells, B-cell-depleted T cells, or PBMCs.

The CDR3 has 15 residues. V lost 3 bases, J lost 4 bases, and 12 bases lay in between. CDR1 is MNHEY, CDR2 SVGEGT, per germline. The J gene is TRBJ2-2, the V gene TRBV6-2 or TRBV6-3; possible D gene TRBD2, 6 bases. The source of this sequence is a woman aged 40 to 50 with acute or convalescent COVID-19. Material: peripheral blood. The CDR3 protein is CASSYWGLPTGELFF. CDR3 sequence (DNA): TGTGCCAGCAGTTATTGGGGACTTCCCACCGGGGAGCTGTTTTTT.